This T cell receptor (beta chain) was identified in a study of T cell responses to AZD1222 COVID-19 vaccine (dated by TCRdb to the early 2020s). Describing the broader study: A total of 230 to 250 trial participants underwent TCR sequencing, of whom 200 to 220 had received two doses of AZD1222 and approximately 25 had received two doses of the MenACWY control vaccine. Enrollment into the trials was organized by age into subgroups of 18-55, 56-69 and 70-plus years, and those subgroups contained roughly 150, 30 and 60 TCR-sequenced participants, respectively. Points the paper makes about the study in general: Because no samples from the day 14 peak response were available, repertoires could be characterized only after the peak T cell response. Only a handful of AZD1222 recipients were SARS-CoV-2 seropositive at baseline, limiting conclusions about previously exposed vaccinees. The whole spike protein was spanned by vaccine-associated CD4 TCRs, and dominant responses were seen in regions 160-218 and 743-854. The 56-69-year group was small, and its depth increase did not reach significance, likely because of low power. Spike-specific TCR breadth and depth rose significantly after two AZD1222 doses compared with day 0 and with MenACWY recipients. Participants were mostly white British, with more females than males. The authors suggested clonal diversity may have been underestimated. Nearly half of unique spike-specific TCRs reportedly recognized epitopes outside regions mutated in the B.1.351 and B.1.1.7 variants.

The CDR3 regions of human TCRbeta chains were subjected to immunosequencing. As for the authors' bioinformatics: Repertoire TCRs were checked for matches against a reference library of SARS-CoV-2-specific TCRs that had been generated using the MIRA antigen-specificity platform. Breadth meant the fraction of unique TCRs that were SARS-CoV-2-associated, whereas depth meant the fraction of total T cells that were SARS-CoV-2-associated. Each spike-specific TCR was assigned to its reactive spike region and to a CD4 or CD8 class using the MIRA data. Log10-transformed breadth and depth values were compared by one-way ANOVA with Sidak's multiple comparisons tests. This immuneACCESS table, as held by TCRdb, lists in-frame sequences with V and J called but not all clones. Of the missing ones, under half trace to an unresolved V gene in checked studies; the others have no known cause. That table supplies the V and J calls and clone size; D and trimming were determined from the DNA. A total of under 150,000 clones appear in this sample, 85% to 95% of them only once. Less than 9.5% of the sample belongs to the ten largest clones.

In light of the paper, this sample's time point label describes: about 28 days (+/-7) after the second vaccine dose. AZD1222 recipients whose second dose came at about 4 weeks and those whose second dose came at about 12 weeks were combined into one group, since spike-specific TCR depth and breadth did not differ between the two schedules. Vaccinee samples were obtained from the UK trials COV001 and COV002, which included a single-blind randomized controlled phase 2/3 trial of AZD1222 (ChAdOx1 nCoV-19) in healthy adults. For TCRbeta chain sequencing, PBMC samples were collected from trial participants at day 0 and at day 28 after the second dose. The table lists this clone with many counts. What antigen it recognizes has not been identified. The sample holds no much larger clone one base away, and base qualities are not on file. Including cysteine and phenylalanine, the CDR3 has 15 amino acids. The read is trimmed to its CDR3 DNA, 45 bases read in frame from base 1. For this chain, trimming is 4 bases at the V end and 5 bases at the J end, and the number of junction bases without a gene match is 7. The germline V gene provides CDR1 MNHEY and CDR2 SVGAGI.

The receptor chain draws on TRBV6-5 and TRBJ2-5; 10 central nucleotides agree with TRBD2. The input for sequencing was peripheral blood, taken 28 days after the second AZD1222 dose. The sequence came from an adult who received the AZD1222 COVID-19 vaccine. The sequenced DNA is TGTGCCAGCAGTTCCCTAGCGGGAGAGTCGGAGACCCAGTACTTC. Its protein product is CASSSLAGESETQYF.